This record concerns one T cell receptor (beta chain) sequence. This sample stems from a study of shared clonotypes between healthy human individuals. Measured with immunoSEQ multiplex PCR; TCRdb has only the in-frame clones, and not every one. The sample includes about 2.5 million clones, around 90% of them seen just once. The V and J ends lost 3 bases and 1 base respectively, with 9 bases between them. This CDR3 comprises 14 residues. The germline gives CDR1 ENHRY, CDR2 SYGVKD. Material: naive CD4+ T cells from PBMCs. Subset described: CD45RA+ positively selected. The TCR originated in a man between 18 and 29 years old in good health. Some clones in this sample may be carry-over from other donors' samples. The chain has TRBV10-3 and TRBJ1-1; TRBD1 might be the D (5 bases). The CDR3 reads CAISDDRRNTEAFF. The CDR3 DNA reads TGTGCCATCAGTGATGACAGACGGAACACTGAAGCTTTCTTT.